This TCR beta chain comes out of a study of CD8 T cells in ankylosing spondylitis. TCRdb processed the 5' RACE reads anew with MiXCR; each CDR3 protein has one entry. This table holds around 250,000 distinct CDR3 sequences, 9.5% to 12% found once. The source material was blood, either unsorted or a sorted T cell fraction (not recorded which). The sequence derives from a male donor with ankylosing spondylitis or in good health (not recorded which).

The CDR3 loop reads CASSPRTSRDIEQFF. The CDR3 DNA reads as TGCGCCAGCAGCCCGCGGACTAGTCGTGACATTGAGCAGTTCTTC. This chain links TRBV5-1 with TRBJ2-1; the match to TRBD2 covers 7 bases. Trimming at V came to 4 bases and at J to 9 bases, leaving 13 bases not matched to a gene. The CDR3 extends over 15 amino acids. Germline values: CDR1 SGHRS, CDR2 YFSETQ.